The 10 T cell receptor beta chains below were found in one sample sequenced in a study of T cell repertoires in cytomegalovirus infection. TCRdb recomputed calls from the reads with MiXCR, one row per CDR3 protein. The repertoire holds more than 140,000 distinct CDR3 sequences, with about 6.3% as singletons. The sequenced sample consisted of PBMCs. The receptors shown here come from a human donor in good health (CMV status not recorded). Some clones in this sample may be carry-over from other donors' samples.

In the case of this clonotype: A much larger clone differs from this one at a single base, so this may be a read error. The V and J genes are TRBV2 and TRBJ2-5, with 8 bases identical to TRBD2. V lost 6 bases to trimming and J lost 8 bases; unmatched junction nucleotides: 8. This CDR3 contains 13 residues. The germline V gene has CDR1 SNHLY and CDR2 FYNNEI. The DNA for the CDR3 is TGTGCCAGCAGGCGGGAGGAAGGAGATACCCAGTACTTC. As protein: CASRREEGDTQYF.

The table lists this clonotype with many counts. This chain links TRBV24-1 with TRBJ2-2, with D possibly being TRBD2 (6 bases). The V and J ends lost 4 bases and 6 bases respectively, with 14 bases between them. Germline CDR1 is KGHDR and CDR2 is SFDVKD. CDR3 length equals 15 residues. The CDR3 DNA reads TGTGCCACCAGTGAGATGGGGGGTCGCGCCGGGGAGCTGTTTTTT. Its protein product is CATSEMGGRAGELFF.

This clonotype was counted many times. This rearrangement joins TRBV5-6 to TRBJ2-7, with D unresolved. This CDR3 is built from 13 residues. V lost 0 bases, J lost 5 bases, and 9 bases lay in between. CDR1 SGHDT and CDR2 YYEEEE come from the germline V gene. The CDR3, as DNA: TGTGCCAGCAGCTTGGGGGGTAGTCACGAGCAGTACTTC. Amino acid sequence: CASSLGGSHEQYF. Variable domain in full (rest from reference TRBV5-6 and TRBJ2-7): DAGVTQSPTHLIKTRGQQVTLRCSPKSGHDTVSWYQQALGQGPQFIFQYYEEEERQRGNFPDRFSGHQFPNYSSELNVNALLLGDSALYLCASSLGGSHEQYFGPGTRLTVT.

In its sample, this clonotype was seen many times. The chain joins TRBV29-1 to TRBJ1-2; 8 nucleotides match TRBD1. Losses at the gene ends were 6 bases for V and 8 bases for J; bases not matched to a gene: 11. The germline V gene encodes CDR1 SQVTM and CDR2 ANQGSEA. The CDR3 loop spans 13 amino acids. The chain's CDR3 is CSVAGTGPGGYTF. The CDR3 DNA reads TGCAGCGTAGCCGGGACAGGTCCTGGCGGCTACACCTTC.

This clonotype was seen at least ten times. This chain's CDR3 is CASSLVSGEQDTQYF. In DNA form, the CDR3 reads TGTGCCAGCAGCTTAGTTTCGGGGGAGCAAGATACGCAGTATTTT. The V call is TRBV7-8, the J call TRBJ2-3; weak D call: TRBD2 (6 bases). Trimming took off 1 base at V and 5 bases at J, with 13 bases between the two ends. This CDR3 has 15 amino acids. Per germline, CDR1 SGHVS and CDR2 FQNEAQ. Full variable domain (missing parts from reference TRBV7-8 and TRBJ2-3): GAGVSQSPRYKVAKRGQDVALRCDPISGHVSLFWYQQALGQGPEFLTYFQNEAQLDKSGLPSDRFFAERPEGSVSTLKIQRTQQEDSAVYLCASSLVSGEQDTQYFGPGTRLTVL.

The chain is built from TRBV15 and TRBJ2-5; 10 positions agree with TRBD1. CDR1 is LNHNV and CDR2 is YYDKDF in the germline V gene (reference sequence). V was pared by 0 bases and J by 1 base, with 11 bases of the junction left unmatched. This CDR3 has 19 amino acids. The CDR3 protein is CATSRDPPGQGRFQETQYF. The CDR3 DNA follows: TGTGCCACCAGCAGAGATCCCCCGGGACAGGGGAGGTTCCAAGAGACCCAGTACTTC.

This clonotype was found many times. The chain joins TRBV7-2 to TRBJ2-2, with 7 bases lining up with TRBD1. The CDR3 has 16 amino acids. Germline trimming cut 1 base from V and 1 base from J; bases unmatched to any gene: 3. Per germline, CDR1 SGHTA and CDR2 FQGNSA. CDR3 protein: CASSLDNRGNTGELFF. As DNA, the CDR3 is TGTGCCAGCAGCTTAGACAACAGGGGGAACACCGGGGAGCTGTTTTTT.

This clonotype has a handful of counts. The chain uses TRBV12-5 and TRBJ1-2, with D possibly matching TRBD1 (5 bases). The CDR3 totals 13 residues. V gave up 7 bases and J gave up 7 bases, with 16 bases separating them. Germline assignment: CDR1 LGHNT and CDR2 FRNRAP. The CDR3 DNA reads TGTGCTAGTGCCCGGCCGGGGGTGGGTGGCTACACCTTC. Its translation: CASARPGVGGYTF.

This clonotype was counted many times. The chain carries TRBV7-2 and TRBJ1-2, with D maybe TRBD1 (6 bases). Germline assignment: CDR1 SGHTA and CDR2 FQGNSA. V lost 3 bases, J lost 6 bases, and 11 bases lay in between. This CDR3 has 13 amino acids. This CDR3 is CASSFRGPDGYTF. CDR3 nucleotide sequence: TGTGCCAGCAGCTTTCGGGGGCCGGATGGCTACACCTTC.

There are many counts of this clonotype. The V gene is TRBV19, the J gene TRBJ1-1; the D is unclear. There are 13 residues in the CDR3. With 1 base removed from V and 4 bases from J, the gap between germline ends came to 7 bases. In germline, CDR1 is LNHDA, CDR2 SQIVND (reference sequence). In DNA, the CDR3 is TGTGCCAGTAGTATAGTTGGGGTCACTGAAGCTTTCTTT. It codes for CASSIVGVTEAFF.